This T cell receptor beta chain was sequenced for a study of T cell repertoires in cytomegalovirus infection. Study overall: Through public TCR beta signatures, both CMV infection and matching HLA type were indicated.

The CDR3 consists of 15 residues. Trimming stripped 6 bases from V and 6 bases from J, with 15 bases between. Germline V lookup: CDR1 SGHTA, CDR2 FQGNSA. Points on this clonotype: Its antigen is as yet unknown.

Each CDR3 protein is one row after TCRdb ran MiXCR on the reads. The table has fewer than 300,000 distinct CDR3 sequences, 25% seen once. Study outcomes and limitations: In two of eight donors, the top clonotype was HLA-C-restricted CMV-specific. Cumulative frequency of public TCR beta families picked out carriers of CMV plus the relevant HLA.

This TCR derives from a human donor in good health (CMV status not recorded). Some clones in this sample may be carry-over from other donors' samples. The J gene is TRBJ1-6, the V gene TRBV7-2, with D possibly matching TRBD1 (6 bases). The sample was PBMCs. The DNA of the CDR3 is TGTGCCAGCAGGAAGCTTCAGGGGTCTAATTCACCCCTCCACTTT. This sequence encodes CASRKLQGSNSPLHF.